Below are 28 T cell receptor beta chains sequenced from a single sample in a study of cytomegalovirus exposure and HLA in healthy donors. Primers included in the PCR were 60 Vbeta and 13 Jbeta primers. Here immunoSEQ multiplex PCR was the method, and the copy in TCRdb shows in-frame clones only, minus some. The table includes roughly 160,000 clones, roughly four fifths detected once. The material sequenced was PBMCs. The receptors stem from a female donor in good health and CMV-seronegative.

The chain employs TRBV7-2 and TRBJ2-2; 9 positions match TRBD1. Germline V gene sequence: CDR1 SGHTA, CDR2 FQGNSA. The CDR3 length is 14 residues. V was pared by 5 bases and J by 4 bases, with 2 bases of the junction left unmatched. The CDR3 loop reads CASSRTGVTGELFF. CDR3 nucleotide sequence: TGTGCCAGCAGCCGGACAGGGGTCACCGGGGAGCTGTTTTTT.

The rearrangement links TRBV25-1 to TRBJ2-3; 11 bases are shared with TRBD2. There are 17 residues in the CDR3. In germline, CDR1 is MGHDK, CDR2 SYGVNS. Germline trimming cut 6 bases from V and 6 bases from J; bases unmatched to any gene: 14. CDR3 in amino acids: CASRALGGTSGADTQYF. The CDR3 nucleotides are TGTGCCAGCAGAGCACTGGGAGGGACTAGCGGCGCGGATACGCAGTATTTT. Combining the CDR3 with reference TRBV25-1 and TRBJ2-3 gives the whole variable domain EADIYQTPRYLVIGTGKKITLECSQTMGHDKMYWYQQDPGMELHLIHYSYGVNSTEKGDLSSESTVSRIRTEHFPLTLESARPSHTSQYLCASRALGGTSGADTQYFGPGTRLTVL.

This clone came up once. The chain employs TRBV19 and TRBJ2-2, with TRBD1 matching over 8 bases. Looked up from germline, CDR1 is LNHDA and CDR2 is SQIVND (reference sequence). The V segment lost 9 bases and the J segment 7 bases; nucleotides outside the gene matches: 7. The CDR3 is 13 residues long. This CDR3 is CASLDRAYGELFF. The CDR3 DNA reads TGTGCCAGCTTGGACAGGGCATACGGGGAGCTGTTTTTT.

This clone was seen only once. CDR3 bases: TGTGCCAGCAGTTATCAGGGGTCCGGGGAGCTGTTTTTT. Encoded protein: CASSYQGSGELFF. This chain links TRBV6-1 with TRBJ2-2, with D perhaps TRBD1 (6 bases). The CDR3 has 13 residues. Trimming took 5 bases from V and 6 from J, leaving 10 bases between them. CDR1 and CDR2 from the germline V gene are MNHNS and SASEGT.

The rearrangement links TRBV5-6 to TRBJ1-6; possibly TRBD1 for D (6 bases). The germline gives CDR1 SGHDT, CDR2 YYEEEE. This CDR3 contains 14 residues. The V and J ends lost 5 bases and 8 bases respectively, with 14 bases between them. The DNA for the CDR3 is TGTGCCAGCAGGTCAATCAGGGGTCATTCACCCCTCCACTTT. Protein sequence: CASRSIRGHSPLHF.

The gene calls are TRBV19 and TRBJ2-7; a possible D gene is TRBD1 (5 bases). Deletions cut 6 bases from V and 3 bases from J, with 21 bases between. There are 16 residues in the CDR3. Germline-derived CDR1 and CDR2 are LNHDA and SQIVND (reference sequence). The CDR3 DNA reads as TGTGCCAGTAGCCGGCCGGCTGGGGCGACCTTCTACGAGCAGTACTTC. It codes for CASSRPAGATFYEQYF.

The J gene is TRBJ1-5, the V gene TRBV28, with 10 bases identical to TRBD1. Germline assignment: CDR1 MDHEN and CDR2 SYDVKM. The trim removed 5 bases at V and 6 bases at J, leaving 7 bases unmatched. The CDR3 extends over 15 amino acids. This chain's CDR3 is CASSLDRGLGQPQHF. For the CDR3, the DNA is TGTGCCAGCAGTCTAGACAGGGGGCTGGGTCAGCCCCAGCATTTT.

The gene calls are TRBV5-4 and TRBJ1-6; D is ambiguous. V was cut by 4 bases and J by 8 bases, with 7 bases left in between. The germline gives CDR1 SGHNT, CDR2 YYREEE (reference sequence). CDR3 length: 12 amino acids. The CDR3 region is CASSLPDSPLHF. In DNA, the CDR3 is TGTGCCAGCAGCCTCCCTGATTCACCCCTCCACTTT.

This clone was recorded a few times. The V gene is TRBV28, the J gene TRBJ2-1; a possible D gene is TRBD2 (5 bases). Germline V gene sequence: CDR1 MDHEN, CDR2 SYDVKM. The CDR3 is 12 residues long. V was clipped by 2 bases and J by 10 bases, with 9 bases between them. In nucleotides, the CDR3 is TGTGCCAGCAGTTTAGGACCGGGGGAGCAGTTCTTC. It encodes CASSLGPGEQFF. The full variable domain, completed using reference TRBV28 and TRBJ2-1, is DVKVTQSSRYLVKRTGEKVFLECVQDMDHENMFWYRQDPGLGLRLIYFSYDVKMKEKGDIPEGYSVSREKKERFSLILESASTNQTSMYLCASSLGPGEQFFGPGTRLTVL.

The chain joins TRBV28 to TRBJ1-5, with D tentatively TRBD1 (5 bases). Germline CDR1 MDHEN, CDR2 SYDVKM. With 3 bases removed from V and 9 bases from J, the gap between germline ends came to 21 bases. The CDR3 spans 16 residues. The CDR3: CASSLAAGKGSRPQHF. In nucleotides, the CDR3 is TGTGCCAGCAGTTTGGCGGCAGGGAAGGGTTCTCGGCCCCAGCATTTT.

The CDR3 loop reads CASRPRRVFNYGYTF. In DNA form, the CDR3 reads TGTGCCAGCAGACCACGCCGGGTCTTCAACTATGGCTACACCTTC. The chain combines TRBV27 with TRBJ1-2; no definite D call. Per germline, CDR1 MNHEY and CDR2 SMNVEV (reference sequence). CDR3 size: 15 residues. The germline V and J ends were trimmed by 6 bases and 2 bases, with 16 bases remaining between them.

The chain employs TRBV11-2 and TRBJ1-1; D may be TRBD1 (5 bases). Trimming removed 5 bases from V and 0 bases from J, with 7 bases in between. CDR3 length equals 13 residues. From germline, CDR1 is SGHAT and CDR2 FQNNGV. The CDR3 spells CASSGALNTEAFF. CDR3 sequence (DNA): TGTGCCAGCAGCGGGGCGTTGAACACTGAAGCTTTCTTT.

The V call is TRBV28, the J call TRBJ2-1, with TRBD2 matching 8 bases. The CDR3 runs to 18 residues. The ends lost 7 bases at V and 1 base at J; junction bases unmatched: 15. CDR1 and CDR2 from the germline V gene are MDHEN and SYDVKM. The CDR3 coding sequence is TGTGCCAGCATTGAGGTCCGGGCTAGCGGGCCTTCCTACAATGAGCAGTTCTTC. This encodes CASIEVRASGPSYNEQFF.

The V gene is TRBV7-2, the J gene TRBJ2-3, with D maybe TRBD2 (6 bases). This CDR3 comprises 12 residues. CDR1 and CDR2 (germline): SGHTA, FQGNSA. V was shortened by 1 base and J by 12 bases, with 11 bases between the two germline ends. CDR3 in amino acids: CASSLEGLTQYF. CDR3 nucleotides: TGTGCCAGCAGCTTAGAGGGACTGACTCAGTATTTT.

The V and J genes are TRBV7-9 and TRBJ1-1, with D uncertain. Germline loops: CDR1 SEHNR, CDR2 FQNEAQ (reference sequence). The CDR3 runs to 11 residues. V lost 4 bases to trimming and J lost 7 bases, with 7 bases between them. This CDR3 is CASSSLFEAFF. Written as DNA, the CDR3 is TGTGCCAGCAGCTCCCTCTTTGAAGCTTTCTTT.

The rearrangement links TRBV25-1 to TRBJ2-7; tentatively, D is TRBD1 (6 bases). The V end lost 2 bases, the J end lost 3 bases, and 14 bases lay between the germline ends. Germline-derived CDR1 and CDR2 are MGHDK and SYGVNS. There are 15 residues in the CDR3. The CDR3 coding sequence is TGTGCCAGCAGTGAAGGTGTCGGGGACATCTACGAGCAGTACTTC. Amino acid sequence: CASSEGVGDIYEQYF.

This clone was found once. This sequence joins TRBV4-1 and TRBJ1-2; the D gene is possibly TRBD1 (5 bases). The germline CDR1 and CDR2 sequences are MGHRA and YSYEKL. Trimming took off 0 bases at V and 6 bases at J, with 8 bases between the two ends. The CDR3 is made up of 13 amino acids. CDR3 protein: CASSQEPRDGYTF. The DNA for the CDR3 is TGCGCCAGCAGCCAAGAACCCAGGGATGGCTACACCTTC.

This clone was detected a few times. The rearrangement uses TRBV6-1 and TRBJ2-7; a weak D match, TRBD1 (6 bases). Trimming stripped 5 bases from V and 5 bases from J, with 16 bases between. CDR3 length equals 14 residues. Looked up from germline, CDR1 is MNHNS and CDR2 is SASEGT. The DNA for the CDR3 is TGTGCCAGCAGTCCTTTCGGACAGAGGCACGAGCAGTACTTC. Translated, it gives CASSPFGQRHEQYF.

This chain connects TRBV2 to TRBJ1-2; 7 positions agree with TRBD1. Per the germline V gene, CDR1 is SNHLY and CDR2 is FYNNEI. This CDR3 comprises 13 residues. Unmatched junction bases numbered 10, after V lost 7 bases and J lost 8 bases. The CDR3: CASTRGTAGGYTF. The CDR3 DNA reads TGTGCCAGCACCCGAGGGACAGCTGGGGGCTACACCTTC. Filled out from reference TRBV2 and TRBJ1-2, the complete variable domain reads EPEVTQTPSHQVTQMGQEVILRCVPISNHLYFYWYRQILGQKVEFLVSFYNNEISEKSEIFDDQFSVERPDGSNFTLKIRSTKLEDSAMYFCASTRGTAGGYTFGSGTRLTVV.

The rearrangement uses TRBV28 and TRBJ2-1, with D tentatively TRBD2 (5 bases). Per the germline V gene, CDR1 is MDHEN and CDR2 is SYDVKM. This CDR3 is built from 14 residues. Trimming pared 2 bases from V and 2 bases from J, leaving 7 bases between. CDR3 DNA: TGTGCCAGCAGTTTAGCGCGGGCCTACAATGAGCAGTTCTTC. This gives the protein CASSLARAYNEQFF.

The chain joins TRBV28 to TRBJ2-7; TRBD2 matches 9 bases. V gave up 7 bases and J gave up 13 bases; unmatched junction bases: 8. The CDR3 is 11 residues long. From germline, CDR1 is MDHEN and CDR2 SYDVKM. DNA for the CDR3: TGTGCCAGCACCTCAAGCGGGAGGCCCTACTTC. This gives the protein CASTSSGRPYF.

The V call is TRBV4-2, the J call TRBJ2-2, with 8 bases matching TRBD1. Germline V gene lookup returns CDR1 LGHNA and CDR2 YNFKEQ. The V segment lost 1 base and the J segment 3 bases; nucleotides outside the gene matches: 1. This CDR3 is 15 amino acids long. This CDR3 is CASSQADRDTGELFF. The CDR3 DNA reads as TGTGCCAGCAGCCAAGCGGACAGGGACACCGGGGAGCTGTTTTTT.

The rearrangement uses TRBV4-1 and TRBJ1-2; possible D gene TRBD1, 5 bases. Germline V gene data show CDR1 as MGHRA and CDR2 as YSYEKL. This CDR3 is built from 12 residues. Trimming cost V 1 base and J 8 bases, with 8 bases left between them. The CDR3 coding sequence is TGCGCCAGCAGCCAAGTTTCAGGGGGCTACACCTTC. Protein sequence: CASSQVSGGYTF.

The chain employs TRBV27 and TRBJ2-7; 11 bases match TRBD2. The trim removed 8 bases at V and 0 bases at J, leaving 6 bases unmatched. Germline V gene data show CDR1 as MNHEY and CDR2 as SMNVEV (reference sequence). The CDR3 sequence is 15 residues long. In DNA, the CDR3 is TGTGCCAGCGCTAGGACTAGCGGGCCCTCCTACGAGCAGTACTTC. Translating gives CASARTSGPSYEQYF.

This clone was detected only a few times. The chain is built from TRBV30 and TRBJ2-6; the D gene is possibly TRBD2 (6 bases). The CDR3 spans 15 residues. V shed 6 bases and J shed 6 bases, with 18 bases lying between them. Germline V lookup: CDR1 GTSNPN, CDR2 SVGIG (reference sequence). The CDR3: CACQGAGGEANVLTF. CDR3 in DNA: TGTGCCTGCCAAGGGGCCGGAGGGGAGGCCAACGTCCTGACTTTC.

The V gene is TRBV14, the J gene TRBJ1-4; D not resolved. V lost 4 bases and J 4 bases, leaving 10 bases between the germline ends. Germline CDR1 SGHDN, CDR2 FVKESK. This CDR3 has 14 residues. CDR3 coding DNA: TGTGCCAGCAGCCCCCTGGCAAGTAATGAAAAACTGTTTTTT. Translated, it gives CASSPLASNEKLFF.

In its sample, this clone was seen a few times. The chain links TRBV4-3 to TRBJ1-2, with 9 bases that match TRBD1. This CDR3 is 15 amino acids long. The V gene's germline CDR1 is LGHNA and CDR2 YSLEER. V dropped 5 bases and J dropped 2; count of bases not matched to a gene: 6. CDR3 in DNA: TGCGCCAGCAGCGTTCGTGGGACAGGGAACTATGGCTACACCTTC. Its translation is CASSVRGTGNYGYTF.

This chain uses TRBV5-6 with TRBJ1-1; no definite D call. Per the germline V gene, CDR1 is SGHDT and CDR2 is YYEEEE. V dropped 0 bases and J dropped 0 bases, with 6 bases sitting between them. There are 14 residues in the CDR3. The CDR3 region has the DNA TGTGCCAGCAGCTTGGTACAGTTGAACACTGAAGCTTTCTTT. Its translation: CASSLVQLNTEAFF.